Listed here are 22 T cell receptor beta chains from one sample, sequenced in a study of CD8+ T cells in alopecia areata. Extracted RNA was reverse transcribed, and the resulting cDNA served as sequencing template. Measured with immunoSEQ multiplex PCR; TCRdb has only the in-frame clones, and not every one. Found here are about 200,000 clones, about 56% of them singletons; the top ten hold over 4%. Sequenced: CD8+ T cells sorted from blood. The receptor set was obtained from a human donor in good health.

This chain joins TRBV10-1 and TRBJ2-7, with 7 bases matching TRBD1. V lost 2 bases and J lost 5; bases outside the gene matches: 9. The CDR3 totals 15 residues. The germline V gene has CDR1 WNHNN and CDR2 SYGVQD (reference sequence). The CDR3 DNA reads TGCGCCAGCAGTGAGACAGGGGTCTCTGGCGACGAGCAGTACTTC. It encodes CASSETGVSGDEQYF.

V gene TRBV30 combines with J gene TRBJ2-1; D gene uncertain. The CDR3 spans 12 residues. Trimming pared 0 bases from V and 8 bases from J, leaving 8 bases between. The germline V gene has CDR1 GTSNPN and CDR2 SVGIG (reference sequence). Written as DNA, the CDR3 is TGTGCCTGGAGTGTCGGTGGGGATGAGCAGTTCTTC. Translation gives CAWSVGGDEQFF.

The rearrangement uses TRBV4-3 and TRBJ2-5; TRBD1 matches at 12 bases. Germline V gene data show CDR1 as LGHNA and CDR2 as YSLEER. The CDR3 sequence is 15 residues long. Trimming cost V 4 bases and J 5 bases; bases outside gene matches: 5. The CDR3 region is CASSPRDRGQETQYF. Here the CDR3 DNA reads TGCGCCAGCAGCCCGCGGGACAGGGGGCAGGAGACCCAGTACTTC.

J is TRBJ1-1 and V is TRBV29-1; 11 nucleotides align to TRBD1. CDR1 is SQVTM, CDR2 ANQGSEA, per germline. V was pared by 4 bases and J by 1 base, with 8 bases of the junction left unmatched. CDR3 length equals 16 residues. CDR3 sequence: CSVAPGGQGGNTEAFF. CDR3 bases: TGCAGCGTTGCCCCCGGGGGACAGGGGGGGAACACTGAAGCTTTCTTT.

The DNA of the CDR3 is TGTGCCAGCAGCTTAGAGGGGACAGGTTCATATGATGAGCAGTACTTC. Translation gives CASSLEGTGSYDEQYF. The V and J genes are TRBV11-2 and TRBJ2-7; 8 bases are a match to TRBD1. CDR3 length: 16 residues. Germline V CDR1 and CDR2: SGHAT, FQNNGV. The V gene end was trimmed by 0 bases and the J gene end by 7 bases; junction bases not matched to a gene: 11.

The chain has TRBV10-2 and TRBJ1-1, with D maybe TRBD1 (6 bases). The V end lost 5 bases, the J end lost 0 bases, and 7 bases lay between the germline ends. Germline CDR1 reads WSHSY; CDR2 reads SAAADI. The CDR3 loop spans 13 amino acids. Here the CDR3 DNA reads TGCGCCAGCAGTCAGGGGATGAACACTGAAGCTTTCTTT. Translating it yields CASSQGMNTEAFF.

This chain uses TRBV7-9 with TRBJ1-1; D may be TRBD1 (5 bases). V shed 5 bases and J shed 1 base, with 20 bases lying between them. The CDR3 loop spans 17 amino acids. From germline, CDR1 is SEHNR and CDR2 FQNEAQ (reference sequence). The CDR3 spells CASSPPIGEWPNTEAFF. CDR3 coding DNA: TGTGCCAGCAGCCCACCGATAGGGGAATGGCCGAACACTGAAGCTTTCTTT.

The chain employs TRBV7-9 and TRBJ2-7; D unclear. Germline CDR1 reads SEHNR; CDR2 reads FQNEAQ (reference sequence). The CDR3 contains 11 residues. The V and J ends lost 5 bases and 6 bases respectively, with 8 bases between them. The CDR3 sequence: CASSGVSEQYF. The CDR3 DNA follows: TGTGCCAGCAGCGGGGTGAGCGAGCAGTACTTC.

The chain joins TRBV27 to TRBJ2-2; 7 bases fit TRBD2. Germline CDR1 reads MNHEY; CDR2 reads SMNVEV (reference sequence). The CDR3 runs to 14 residues. After removal of 2 bases from V and 6 bases from J, the junction contained 3 bases not matched to a gene. The CDR3 region is CASSLVGRAGELFF. In DNA form, the CDR3 reads TGTGCCAGCAGTTTAGTGGGGAGGGCCGGGGAGCTGTTTTTT.

The chain combines TRBV5-1 with TRBJ2-7; no clear D gene. This CDR3 has 14 residues. With 0 bases removed from V and 3 bases from J, the gap between germline ends came to 10 bases. Germline CDR1 is SGHRS and CDR2 is YFSETQ. In DNA, the CDR3 is TGCGCCAGCAGCTTGGAGCCGGAGATCTACGAGCAGTACTTC. This codes for CASSLEPEIYEQYF.

The V and J genes are TRBV25-1 and TRBJ1-4; D ambiguous. This CDR3 is built from 13 residues. CDR1 is MGHDK and CDR2 is SYGVNS in the germline V gene. Trimming stripped 8 bases from V and 7 bases from J, with 14 bases between. Here the CDR3 reads CASSRTGVEKLFF. The DNA for the CDR3 is TGTGCCAGCTCTAGGACGGGAGTTGAAAAACTGTTTTTT. Variable domain in full (rest from reference TRBV25-1 and TRBJ1-4): EADIYQTPRYLVIGTGKKITLECSQTMGHDKMYWYQQDPGMELHLIHYSYGVNSTEKGDLSSESTVSRIRTEHFPLTLESARPSHTSQYLCASSRTGVEKLFFGSGTQLSVL.

There are a few counts of this clone. This chain joins TRBV9 and TRBJ1-1; no definite D call. CDR3 length equals 14 residues. V was pared by 0 bases and J by 0 bases, with 6 bases between. CDR1 is SGDLS, CDR2 YYNGEE, per germline. The CDR3 here is CASSVVEMNTEAFF. The DNA of the CDR3 is TGTGCCAGCAGCGTAGTTGAGATGAACACTGAAGCTTTCTTT.

This chain uses TRBV27 with TRBJ2-7; tentative D call: TRBD2 (6 bases). The CDR3 has 14 residues. Germline CDR1 and CDR2: MNHEY and SMNVEV (reference sequence). Trimming pared 5 bases from V and 7 bases from J, leaving 18 bases between. The CDR3 region has the DNA TGTGCCAGCAGTGCCGACCGGGAGCCGGCGGAGCAGTACTTC. Protein sequence: CASSADREPAEQYF.

The chain combines TRBV9 with TRBJ2-1, with D maybe TRBD2 (5 bases). V lost 0 bases, J lost 7 bases, and 8 bases lay in between. CDR1 SGDLS and CDR2 YYNGEE come from the germline V gene. The CDR3 length is 13 residues. CDR3 residues: CASSVGTGNEQFF. The CDR3 region has the DNA TGTGCCAGCAGCGTAGGTACGGGAAATGAGCAGTTCTTC.

The rearrangement links TRBV5-6 to TRBJ2-5, with 9 bases aligning to TRBD1. CDR1 is SGHDT, CDR2 YYEEEE, per germline. This CDR3 comprises 12 residues. V was clipped by 3 bases and J by 11 bases; unmatched bases: 5. CDR3 nucleotide sequence: TGTGCCAGCAGCTCCGGGACAGGGATTCAGTACTTC. The encoded protein is CASSSGTGIQYF.

This clone turned up a few times. The rearrangement joins TRBV5-1 to TRBJ2-5; maybe TRBD2 (6 bases). Per germline, CDR1 SGHRS and CDR2 YFSETQ. The germline V and J ends were trimmed by 3 bases and 3 bases, with 15 bases remaining between them. The CDR3 has 15 amino acids. The CDR3 spells CASSYTREIKETQYF. In DNA form, the CDR3 reads TGCGCCAGCAGCTACACCCGGGAGATCAAAGAGACCCAGTACTTC.

The table lists this clone with a few counts. The chain combines TRBV9 with TRBJ1-2; possible D gene TRBD1, 5 bases. The germline gives CDR1 SGDLS, CDR2 YYNGEE. The V and J ends lost 7 bases and 6 bases respectively, with 19 bases between them. The CDR3 has 14 amino acids. The CDR3 DNA reads as TGTGCCAGCTCCCCCCCCGGAGGGGCCCATGGCTACACCTTC. The encoded protein is CASSPPGGAHGYTF.

This chain connects TRBV7-9 to TRBJ1-2; D is unresolved. Germline V gene sequence: CDR1 SEHNR, CDR2 FQNEAQ (reference sequence). This CDR3 has 15 amino acids. V dropped 0 bases and J dropped 0 bases, with 8 bases sitting between them. Here the CDR3 DNA reads TGTGCCAGCAGCTTAGCTCGAGAGTCTAACTATGGCTACACCTTC. This sequence encodes CASSLARESNYGYTF.

This clone has a handful of counts. The chain links TRBV29-1 to TRBJ2-7; tentative D call: TRBD2 (5 bases). Per germline, CDR1 SQVTM and CDR2 ANQGSEA. The CDR3 is made up of 11 amino acids. In nucleotides, the CDR3 is TGCATCGGAGCGGACGACTACGAGCAGTACTTC. Its protein is CIGADDYEQYF.

Written as DNA, the CDR3 is TGTGCCAGCACCCCTGGGGGGGGCTCTCACAATGAGCAGTTCTTC. Translated, it gives CASTPGGGSHNEQFF. The chain recombines TRBV9 with TRBJ2-1; D is possibly TRBD2 (7 bases). Germline V gene lookup returns CDR1 SGDLS and CDR2 YYNGEE. The V end lost 6 bases, the J end lost 5 bases, and 18 bases lay between the germline ends. The CDR3 consists of 15 residues.

The chain couples TRBV29-1 to TRBJ2-3; D tentatively reads TRBD1 or TRBD2 (5 bases each). Germline V gene lookup returns CDR1 SQVTM and CDR2 ANQGSEA. The CDR3 spans 12 residues. V was shortened by 5 bases and J by 3 bases, with 9 bases between the two germline ends. The CDR3 sequence is CSVPGTTDTQYF. Here the CDR3 DNA reads TGCAGCGTTCCGGGGACGACAGATACGCAGTATTTT.

This sequence joins TRBV5-6 and TRBJ2-7, with TRBD2 matching 11 bases. This CDR3 is built from 15 residues. Germline V gives CDR1 SGHDT, CDR2 YYEEEE. The J segment lost 3 bases and the V segment lost 0 bases, leaving 2 bases of the junction unmatched. In DNA form, the CDR3 reads TGTGCCAGCAGCTTGGTGGGGACTAGCGGCTACGAGCAGTACTTC. Its translation: CASSLVGTSGYEQYF.